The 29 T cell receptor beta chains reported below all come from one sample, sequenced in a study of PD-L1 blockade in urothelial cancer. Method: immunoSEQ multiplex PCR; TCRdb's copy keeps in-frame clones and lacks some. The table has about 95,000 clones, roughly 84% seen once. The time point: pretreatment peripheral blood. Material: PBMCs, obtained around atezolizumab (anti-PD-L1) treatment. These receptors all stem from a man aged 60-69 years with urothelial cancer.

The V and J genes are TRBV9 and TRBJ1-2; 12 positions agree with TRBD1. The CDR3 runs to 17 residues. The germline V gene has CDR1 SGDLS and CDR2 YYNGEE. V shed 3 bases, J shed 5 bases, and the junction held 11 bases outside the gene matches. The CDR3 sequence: CASSAGTGGLIGYGYTF. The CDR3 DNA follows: TGTGCCAGCAGCGCGGGGACAGGGGGCCTGATAGGGTATGGCTACACCTTC.

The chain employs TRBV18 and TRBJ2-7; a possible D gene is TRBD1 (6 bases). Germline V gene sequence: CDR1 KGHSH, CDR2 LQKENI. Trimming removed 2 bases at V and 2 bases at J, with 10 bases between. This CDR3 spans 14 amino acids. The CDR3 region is CASSPTQGAYEQYF. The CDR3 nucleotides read TGTGCCAGCTCACCAACACAGGGAGCCTACGAGCAGTACTTC.

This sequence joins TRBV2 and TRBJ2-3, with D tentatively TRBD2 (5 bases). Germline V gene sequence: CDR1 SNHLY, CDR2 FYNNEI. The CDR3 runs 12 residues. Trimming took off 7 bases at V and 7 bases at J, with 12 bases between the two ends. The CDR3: CASNLRLHTQYF. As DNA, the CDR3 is TGTGCCAGCAATCTTAGACTACATACGCAGTATTTT.

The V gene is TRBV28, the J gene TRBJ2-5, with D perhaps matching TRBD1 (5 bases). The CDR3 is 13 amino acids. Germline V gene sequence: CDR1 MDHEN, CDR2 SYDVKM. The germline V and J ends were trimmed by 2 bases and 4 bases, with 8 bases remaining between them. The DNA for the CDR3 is TGTGCCAGCAGTTTAGCAGGGCCAGAGACCCAGTACTTC. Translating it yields CASSLAGPETQYF.

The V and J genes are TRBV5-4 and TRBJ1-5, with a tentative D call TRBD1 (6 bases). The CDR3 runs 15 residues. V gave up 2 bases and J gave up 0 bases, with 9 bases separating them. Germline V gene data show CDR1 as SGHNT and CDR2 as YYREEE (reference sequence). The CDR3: CASSLQGNSNQPQHF. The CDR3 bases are TGTGCCAGCAGCTTACAGGGAAATAGCAATCAGCCCCAGCATTTT.

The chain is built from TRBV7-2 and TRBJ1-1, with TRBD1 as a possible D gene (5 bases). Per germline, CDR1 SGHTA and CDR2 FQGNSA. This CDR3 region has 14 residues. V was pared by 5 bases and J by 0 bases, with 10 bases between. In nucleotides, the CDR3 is TGTGCCAGCAGCCCCGACAGACTGAACACTGAAGCTTTCTTT. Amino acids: CASSPDRLNTEAFF.

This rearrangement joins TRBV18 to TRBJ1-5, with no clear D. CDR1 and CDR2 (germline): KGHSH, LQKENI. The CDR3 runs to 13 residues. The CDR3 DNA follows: TGTGTCCCCCACCGAGGGCCCAATCAGCCCCAGCATTTT. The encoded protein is CVPHRGPNQPQHF.

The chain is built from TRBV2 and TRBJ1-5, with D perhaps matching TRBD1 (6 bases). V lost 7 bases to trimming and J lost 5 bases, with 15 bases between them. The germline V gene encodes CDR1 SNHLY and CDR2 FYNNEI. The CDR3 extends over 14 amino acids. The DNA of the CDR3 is TGTGCCAGCAAGCGGGAACAGGGCTATCAGCCCCAGCATTTT. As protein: CASKREQGYQPQHF.

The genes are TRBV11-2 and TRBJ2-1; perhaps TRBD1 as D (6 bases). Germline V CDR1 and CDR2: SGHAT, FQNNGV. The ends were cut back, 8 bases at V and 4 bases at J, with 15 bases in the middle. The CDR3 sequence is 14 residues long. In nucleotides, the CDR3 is TGTGCCAGCTCCTGGGGGCTGGGTTACAATGAGCAGTTCTTC. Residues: CASSWGLGYNEQFF. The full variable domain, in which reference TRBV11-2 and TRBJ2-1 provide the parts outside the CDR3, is EAGVAQSPRYKIIEKRQSVAFWCNPISGHATLYWYQQILGQGPKLLIQFQNNGVVDDSQLPKDRFSAERLKGVDSTLKIQPAKLEDSAVYLCASSWGLGYNEQFFGPGTRLTVL.

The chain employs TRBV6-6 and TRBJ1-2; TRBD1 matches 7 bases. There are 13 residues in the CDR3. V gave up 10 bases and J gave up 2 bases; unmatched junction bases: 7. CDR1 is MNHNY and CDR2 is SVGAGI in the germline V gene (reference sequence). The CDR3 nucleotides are TGTGCCACCTCCTTACAGGGGAACTATGGCTACACCTTC. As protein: CATSLQGNYGYTF.

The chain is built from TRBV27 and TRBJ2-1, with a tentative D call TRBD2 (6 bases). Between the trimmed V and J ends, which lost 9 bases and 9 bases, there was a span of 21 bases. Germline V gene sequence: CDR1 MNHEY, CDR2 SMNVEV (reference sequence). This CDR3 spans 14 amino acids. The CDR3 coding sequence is TGTGCCAGTTCCTGGGGGGACGGGGGAGGTGAGCAGTTCTTC. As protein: CASSWGDGGGEQFF.

DNA for the CDR3: TGTGCTAGTGGTCCCTTGACAGGGACTAATGAAAAACTGTTTTTT. It is translated as CASGPLTGTNEKLFF. The chain is built from TRBV12-5 and TRBJ1-4; 7 bases map to TRBD1. With V trimmed by 5 bases and J by 2 bases, 5 bases remained unmatched. Germline values: CDR1 LGHNT, CDR2 FRNRAP. CDR3 length: 15 residues.

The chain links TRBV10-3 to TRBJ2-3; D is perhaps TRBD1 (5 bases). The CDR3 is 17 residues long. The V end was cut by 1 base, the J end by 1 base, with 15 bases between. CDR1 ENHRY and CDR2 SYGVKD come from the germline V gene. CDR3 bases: TGTGCCATCAGTGAGTATTCGGCAGGGTTGGGCACAGATACGCAGTATTTT. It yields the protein CAISEYSAGLGTDTQYF.

As DNA, the CDR3 is TGTGCCAGCTCACCGTGGACTAGCGGGTCTAGCACAGATACGCAGTATTTT. Its translation is CASSPWTSGSSTDTQYF. The chain recombines TRBV18 with TRBJ2-3, with TRBD2 identical over 11 bases. From germline, CDR1 is KGHSH and CDR2 LQKENI. The CDR3 totals 17 residues. Trimming removed 3 bases from V and 0 bases from J; junction bases left unmatched: 5. Complete variable domain (other parts from reference TRBV18 and TRBJ2-3): NAGVMQNPRHLVRRRGQEARLRCSPMKGHSHVYWYRQLPEEGLKFMVYLQKENIIDESGMPKERFSAEFPKEGPSILRIQQVVRGDSAAYFCASSPWTSGSSTDTQYFGPGTRLTVL.

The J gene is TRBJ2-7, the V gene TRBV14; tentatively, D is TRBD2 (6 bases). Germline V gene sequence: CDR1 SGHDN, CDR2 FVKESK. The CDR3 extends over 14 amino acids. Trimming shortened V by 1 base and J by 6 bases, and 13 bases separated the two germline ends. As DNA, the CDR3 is TGTGCCAGCAGCCAAGGCGGGGACTCGTTCGAGCAGTACTTC. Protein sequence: CASSQGGDSFEQYF.

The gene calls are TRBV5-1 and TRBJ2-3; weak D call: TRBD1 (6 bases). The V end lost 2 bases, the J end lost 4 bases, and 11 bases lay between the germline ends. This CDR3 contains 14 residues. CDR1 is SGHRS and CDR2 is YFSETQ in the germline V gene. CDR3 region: CASSLDRMSDTQYF. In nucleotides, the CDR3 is TGCGCCAGCAGCTTAGACAGGATGTCAGATACGCAGTATTTT.

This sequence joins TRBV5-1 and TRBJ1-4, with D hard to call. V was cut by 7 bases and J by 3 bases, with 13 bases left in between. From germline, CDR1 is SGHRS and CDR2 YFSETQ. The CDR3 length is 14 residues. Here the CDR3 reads CASHRGFANEKLFF. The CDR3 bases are TGCGCCAGCCATCGAGGGTTCGCTAATGAAAAACTGTTTTTT.

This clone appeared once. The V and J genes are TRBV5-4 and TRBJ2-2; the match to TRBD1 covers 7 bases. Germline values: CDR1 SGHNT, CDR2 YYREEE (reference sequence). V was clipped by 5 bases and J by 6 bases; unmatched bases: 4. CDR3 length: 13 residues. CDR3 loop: CASRLQGSGELFF. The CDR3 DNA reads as TGTGCCAGCAGGCTACAGGGGTCCGGGGAGCTGTTTTTT.

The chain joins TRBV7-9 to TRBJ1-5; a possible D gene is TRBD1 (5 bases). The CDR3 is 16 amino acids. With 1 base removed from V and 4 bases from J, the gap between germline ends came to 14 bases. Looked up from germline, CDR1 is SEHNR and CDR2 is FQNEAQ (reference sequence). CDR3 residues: CASSLGRGGTNQPQHF. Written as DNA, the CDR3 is TGTGCCAGCAGCTTAGGTAGAGGAGGGACTAATCAGCCCCAGCATTTT.

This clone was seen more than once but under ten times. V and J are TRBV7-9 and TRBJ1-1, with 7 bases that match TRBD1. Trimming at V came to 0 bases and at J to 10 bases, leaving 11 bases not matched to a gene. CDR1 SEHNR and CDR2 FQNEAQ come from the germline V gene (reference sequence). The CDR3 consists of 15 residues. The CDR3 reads CASSLAQPSGQTAFF. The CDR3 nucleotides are TGTGCCAGCAGCTTAGCGCAACCTTCGGGACAGACAGCTTTCTTT.

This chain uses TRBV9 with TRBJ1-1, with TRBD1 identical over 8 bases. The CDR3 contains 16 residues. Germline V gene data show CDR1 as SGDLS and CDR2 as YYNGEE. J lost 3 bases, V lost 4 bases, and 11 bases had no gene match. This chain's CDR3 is CASSLGSGQGDTEAFF. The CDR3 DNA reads TGTGCCAGCAGCCTAGGGAGCGGACAGGGTGACACTGAAGCTTTCTTT.

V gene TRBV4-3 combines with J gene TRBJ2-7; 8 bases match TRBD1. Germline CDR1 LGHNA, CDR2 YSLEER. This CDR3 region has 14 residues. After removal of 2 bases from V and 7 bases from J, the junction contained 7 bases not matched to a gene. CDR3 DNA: TGCGCCAGCAGCCAACTCAGGGGGCAGGGGGAGCAGTACTTC. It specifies CASSQLRGQGEQYF.

In nucleotides, the CDR3 is TGCGCCAGCAGCCAAGGGACAATCTATGGCTACACCTTC. It is translated as CASSQGTIYGYTF. The chain uses TRBV4-1 and TRBJ1-2; a possible D gene is TRBD1 (5 bases). Deletions cut 1 base from V and 4 bases from J, with 7 bases between. The length of the CDR3 is 13 residues. Germline V lookup: CDR1 MGHRA, CDR2 YSYEKL.

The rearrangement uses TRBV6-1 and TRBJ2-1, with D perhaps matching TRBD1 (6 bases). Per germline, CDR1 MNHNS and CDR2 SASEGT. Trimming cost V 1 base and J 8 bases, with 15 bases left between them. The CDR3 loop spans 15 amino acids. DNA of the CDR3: TGTGCCAGCAGTGAAGAGGCGTCAGGGGAATATGAGCAGTTCTTC. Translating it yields CASSEEASGEYEQFF.

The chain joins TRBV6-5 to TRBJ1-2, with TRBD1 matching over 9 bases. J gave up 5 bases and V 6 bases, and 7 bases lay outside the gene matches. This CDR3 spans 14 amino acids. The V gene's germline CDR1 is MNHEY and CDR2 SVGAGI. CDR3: CASRGGQGGYGYTF. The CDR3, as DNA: TGTGCCAGCAGGGGGGGACAGGGAGGATATGGCTACACCTTC.

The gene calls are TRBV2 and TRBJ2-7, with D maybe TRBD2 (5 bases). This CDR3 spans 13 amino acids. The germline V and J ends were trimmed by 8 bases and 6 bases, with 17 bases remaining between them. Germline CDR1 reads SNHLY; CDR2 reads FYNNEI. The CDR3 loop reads CASASVMRAEQYF. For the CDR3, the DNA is TGTGCCAGCGCCTCAGTAATGAGGGCCGAGCAGTACTTC.

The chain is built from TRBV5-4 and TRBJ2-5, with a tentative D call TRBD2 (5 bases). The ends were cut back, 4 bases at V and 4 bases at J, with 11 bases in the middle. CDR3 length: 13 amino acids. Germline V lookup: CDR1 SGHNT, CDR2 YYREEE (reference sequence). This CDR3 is CASSPGLSETQYF. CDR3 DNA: TGTGCCAGCAGCCCTGGACTCTCAGAGACCCAGTACTTC.

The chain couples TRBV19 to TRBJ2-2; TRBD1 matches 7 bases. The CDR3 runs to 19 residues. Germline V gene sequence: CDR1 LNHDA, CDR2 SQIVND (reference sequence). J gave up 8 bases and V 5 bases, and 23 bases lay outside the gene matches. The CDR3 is CASSPTAPPLTGRPGELFF. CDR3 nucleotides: TGTGCCAGTAGTCCCACGGCCCCACCGCTGACAGGGCGCCCAGGGGAGCTGTTTTTT.

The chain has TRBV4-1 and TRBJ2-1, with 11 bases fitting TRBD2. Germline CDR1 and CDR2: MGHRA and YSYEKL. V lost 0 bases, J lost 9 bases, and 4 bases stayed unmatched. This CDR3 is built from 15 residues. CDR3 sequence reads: CASSQDRLAGGEQFF. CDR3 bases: TGCGCCAGCAGCCAAGATCGTCTAGCGGGAGGTGAGCAGTTCTTC.